In this sample, the clone carrying this T cell receptor beta chain turned up a few times. Its matching antigen is unknown. These data come from a study of cytomegalovirus exposure and HLA in healthy donors. As for the study in general: Among the approximately 400 genotyped donors, just over 80% were placed in the Caucasian-associated ancestry cluster.

Points from the study as a whole: It was likely that a cluster of highly shared sequence variants was a sequencing artifact. Roughly uniform depth of sequencing across donors was assumed in presence/absence analyses.

The V gene's germline CDR1 is SGHAT and CDR2 FQNNGV. CDR3 length equals 16 residues. The V segment lost 4 bases and the J segment 2 bases; nucleotides outside the gene matches: 8. PCR used 60 Vbeta primers and 13 Jbeta primers. Libraries were prepared by immunoSEQ multiplex PCR; TCRdb keeps only in-frame clonotypes and omits some of them. This repertoire shows under 130,000 clones, roughly 12% found once; its top ten account for about a sixth. The specimen sequenced was PBMCs. The sequence was collected from a man aged 40-50 years in good health and CMV-seropositive. The chain couples TRBV11-2 to TRBJ2-1; 7 nucleotides agree with TRBD2. The CDR3 here is CASSSTTSYTYNEQFF. In DNA, the CDR3 is TGTGCCAGCAGCTCAACGACTAGCTACACCTACAATGAGCAGTTCTTC. Full variable domain (missing parts from reference TRBV11-2 and TRBJ2-1): EAGVAQSPRYKIIEKRQSVAFWCNPISGHATLYWYQQILGQGPKLLIQFQNNGVVDDSQLPKDRFSAERLKGVDSTLKIQPAKLEDSAVYLCASSSTTSYTYNEQFFGPGTRLTVL.